These 12 T cell receptor beta chains originate from one sample sequenced in a study of blood T cell repertoires in COVID-19. The data were produced by immunoSEQ multiplex PCR, yet TCRdb's version contains in-frame clones alone and is incomplete. The sample lists roughly 200,000 clones, over 80% seen once, with 25% to 35% in the top ten. Sequencing was carried out using peripheral blood. The receptors here all came from a man aged 35 to 55 with acute or convalescent COVID-19.

The V and J genes are TRBV27 and TRBJ2-5; D might be TRBD2 (6 bases). The ends were cut back, 6 bases at V and 1 base at J, with 9 bases in the middle. The length of the CDR3 is 13 residues. CDR1 MNHEY and CDR2 SMNVEV come from the germline V gene (reference sequence). The CDR3 DNA reads as TGTGCCAGCAGGCGACTAGTCCAAGAGACCCAGTACTTC. Protein sequence: CASRRLVQETQYF.

The rearrangement links TRBV2 to TRBJ2-6; 9 bases are shared with TRBD2. This CDR3 has 17 residues. The ends lost 5 bases at V and 0 bases at J; junction bases unmatched: 5. Germline V gives CDR1 SNHLY, CDR2 FYNNEI. CDR3 amino acids: CASSPTSGGSGANVLTF. The CDR3 DNA follows: TGTGCCAGCAGTCCGACTAGCGGTGGCTCTGGGGCCAACGTCCTGACTTTC.

The chain is built from TRBV19 and TRBJ2-5; tentative D call: TRBD2 (6 bases). V lost 5 bases and J lost 5, with 18 bases in between. CDR1 and CDR2 (germline): LNHDA, SQIVND (reference sequence). The CDR3 sequence is 15 residues long. The CDR3: CASSPSRPGRETQYF. The CDR3 nucleotides are TGTGCCAGTAGTCCCAGTCGTCCAGGGAGGGAGACCCAGTACTTC.

The rearrangement uses TRBV4-1 and TRBJ2-7; D may be TRBD2 (6 bases). The CDR3 sequence is 15 residues long. Trimming removed 4 bases from V and 0 bases from J, with 13 bases in between. CDR1 and CDR2 from the germline V gene are MGHRA and YSYEKL. The chain's CDR3 is CASSLISGSSYEQYF. CDR3 nucleotide sequence: TGCGCCAGCAGCCTTATATCCGGGAGCTCCTACGAGCAGTACTTC.

This clone appeared once. This chain connects TRBV10-2 to TRBJ2-7; 7 bases are a match to TRBD1. Trimming removed 11 bases from V and 5 bases from J; junction bases left unmatched: 9. Germline CDR1 and CDR2: WSHSY and SAAADI. The CDR3 has 12 residues. This chain's CDR3 is CAGGQAPHEQYF. CDR3 DNA sequence: TGCGCCGGAGGACAGGCTCCCCACGAGCAGTACTTC.

The chain has TRBV27 and TRBJ2-1; 7 bases agree with TRBD2. The CDR3 runs to 14 residues. Germline V gene data show CDR1 as MNHEY and CDR2 as SMNVEV (reference sequence). With V trimmed by 6 bases and J by 2 bases, 4 bases remained unmatched. CDR3 region: CASSLAATYNEQFF. CDR3 sequence (DNA): TGTGCCAGCAGCCTAGCGGCGACCTACAATGAGCAGTTCTTC.

This clone is a singleton in its sample. Other DNA sequences from this sample encode an identical CDR3 as well. The chain combines TRBV5-1 with TRBJ2-2; no clear D gene. CDR1 and CDR2 (germline): SGHRS, YFSETQ. The CDR3 totals 15 residues. The ends were cut back, 2 bases at V and 4 bases at J, with 12 bases in the middle. The CDR3 protein is CASSLAASFTGELFF. CDR3 coding DNA: TGCGCCAGCAGCTTAGCCGCGAGTTTCACCGGGGAGCTGTTTTTT.

This chain connects TRBV19 to TRBJ2-5; tentatively, D is TRBD1 (6 bases). This CDR3 is 12 amino acids long. The germline gives CDR1 LNHDA, CDR2 SQIVND (reference sequence). V was pared by 8 bases and J by 5 bases, with 12 bases between. CDR3 in DNA: TGTGCCAGTGTAGGGGGAGCGGAGACCCAGTACTTC. As protein: CASVGGAETQYF. The full variable domain, rest sourced from reference TRBV19 and TRBJ2-5, is DGGITQSPKYLFRKEGQNVTLSCEQNLNHDAMYWYRQDPGQGLRLIYYSQIVNDFQKGDIAEGYSVSREKKESFPLTVTSAQKNPTAFYLCASVGGAETQYFGPGTRLLVL.

This chain joins TRBV12-3 or TRBV12-4 and TRBJ1-2, with unresolved D. The CDR3 contains 13 residues. Trimming removed 7 bases at V and 4 bases at J, with 13 bases between. The CDR3 loop is CASTVQLSYGYTF. Written as DNA, the CDR3 is TGTGCCAGCACCGTACAGCTAAGCTATGGCTACACCTTC.

The DNA of the CDR3 is TGTGCCAGCAGTATGGACGGGAGGGCCCCCGGGGAGCTGTTTTTT. Residues: CASSMDGRAPGELFF. The chain has TRBV27 and TRBJ2-2; 8 bases align to TRBD2. V shed 5 bases and J 6 bases; nucleotides not matched to a gene: 8. Germline CDR1 and CDR2: MNHEY and SMNVEV (reference sequence). This CDR3 is 15 amino acids long.

The genes are TRBV6-1 and TRBJ2-1; 9 nucleotides agree with TRBD2. Losses at the gene ends were 2 bases for V and 5 bases for J; bases not matched to a gene: 1. The germline CDR1 and CDR2 sequences are MNHNS and SASEGT. There are 14 residues in the CDR3. CDR3 amino acids: CASSESGRNNEQFF. For the CDR3, the DNA is TGTGCCAGCAGTGAAAGCGGGAGGAACAATGAGCAGTTCTTC.

V and J are TRBV4-3 and TRBJ2-1; 7 bases line up with TRBD2. This CDR3 spans 17 amino acids. In germline, CDR1 is LGHNA, CDR2 YSLEER. V gave up 0 bases and J gave up 2 bases; unmatched junction bases: 7. CDR3 in amino acids: CASSQDKSSGAYNEQFF. For the CDR3, the DNA is TGCGCCAGCAGCCAAGATAAGTCTAGCGGAGCCTACAATGAGCAGTTCTTC.